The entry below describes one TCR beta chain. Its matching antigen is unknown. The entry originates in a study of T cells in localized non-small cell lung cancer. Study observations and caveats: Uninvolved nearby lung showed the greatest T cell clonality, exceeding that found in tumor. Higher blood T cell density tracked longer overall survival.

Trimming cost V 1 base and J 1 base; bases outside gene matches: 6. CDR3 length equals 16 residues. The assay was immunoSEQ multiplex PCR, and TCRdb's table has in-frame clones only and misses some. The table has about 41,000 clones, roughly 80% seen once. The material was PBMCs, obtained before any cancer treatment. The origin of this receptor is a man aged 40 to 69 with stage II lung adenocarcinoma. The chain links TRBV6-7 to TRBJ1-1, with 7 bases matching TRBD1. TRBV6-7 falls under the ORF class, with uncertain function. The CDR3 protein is CASSYWTGTENTEAFF. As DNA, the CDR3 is TGTGCCAGCAGTTACTGGACCGGGACAGAGAACACTGAAGCTTTCTTT.